This T cell receptor (beta chain) came from a study of cytomegalovirus exposure and HLA in healthy donors. V was pared by 7 bases and J by 6 bases, with 19 bases between. This CDR3 is built from 14 residues. Germline V gene lookup returns CDR1 MDHEN and CDR2 SYDVKM. The study ran its PCR with 60 Vbeta and 13 Jbeta primers. Assay: immunoSEQ multiplex PCR; the TCRdb copy retains only in-frame clones and omits some. This sample contains 30,000 to 45,000 clones. A note on this clone: Antigen: not known.

Findings and caveats of the study: The authors later linked a missense DCLRE1C variant to TCR beta V- and J-gene trimming. Among TCR beta chains, those listed as cytomegalovirus-associated numbered 164.

The specimen was PBMCs. This TCR was recovered from a man aged 40-55 years in good health and CMV-seropositive. V and J are TRBV28 and TRBJ2-7; possible D gene TRBD1, 6 bases. CDR3 protein: CASTKGVLSGEQYF. In DNA, the CDR3 is TGTGCCAGCACCAAGGGGGTCTTGTCGGGCGAGCAGTACTTC.